This TCR beta chain derives from a study of shared clonotypes between healthy human individuals (dated by TCRdb to the early 2020s). Background on the whole study: Three men and a couple of women, aged 18 to 49 years, made up the cohort. The study deeply sequenced blood TCR repertoires of five healthy adults to estimate repertoire size and the extent of clonotype sharing between individuals. Different laboratories and diverse techniques were used to prepare libraries and sequence TCR repertoires, to increase sequencing depth and limit assay-specific biases. Each donor's leukapheresis produced roughly between roughly 0.85 and 10 billion PBMCs.

V is pared back by 9 bases and J by 0 bases, with 9 bases lying between the germline termini. The germline V gene provides CDR1 ENHRY and CDR2 SYGVKD. The CDR3 measures 13 amino acids from cysteine to phenylalanine. Solely the CDR3 DNA is kept, with 39 bases framed from the first base. For this clone: Its antigen target is currently unknown. One base away there is no much larger clone; base qualities are not given.

TCR CDR3 regions were amplified from genomic DNA by multiplex PCR using the deep immunoSEQ assay. Extracted genomic DNA from each cell subset was distributed evenly across all wells of several immunoSEQ 96-well plates, and each plate was treated as a replicate. Each replicate PCR for unsorted PBMC received roughly 290 ng genomic DNA, equal to 30,000 to 35,000 T cell genomes. Ten immunoSEQ deep assay plates were used to sequence unsorted PBMC genomic DNA. Purified libraries were quantified with a Qubit 3.0 fluorometer, sized on a Bioanalyzer 2100, and re-quantified with the KAPA Library Quantification kit. Every immunoSEQ 96-well plate was sequenced on a dedicated single-read 150-cycle Illumina NextSeq 550 flow cell. The authors processed their data as follows. Because only junctional sequences without quality scores were contained in the immunoSEQ output, filtering matching that applied to full-length reads could not be performed. To assign V/J genes and CDR3, sequences were annotated using PyIR, a Python wrapper for IgBLAST v1.9, with IMGT germline references. Any read was removed if the V/J assignment was weak (E-value above 1e-6), the CDR3 was missing, or the read contained stop codons, out-of-frame junctions, or ambiguous translated residues. A V3J clonotype was defined by an identical inferred V gene, J gene, and CDR3 amino acid sequence. The percentage overlap between two repertoires was calculated by dividing the number of shared unique clonotypes by the size of the smaller repertoire. RTK rarefaction, the Chao1 estimator, and Recon v2.1 estimates of unobserved clonotypes were used to assess repertoire richness. TCRdb re-hosts the immuneACCESS table, in-frame sequences only. Its copies lack some clones; in the studies checked, an unresolved V gene accounts for under half of them, and the cause for the rest is not known. V, J and clone size are taken as reported in that table, and D and trimming were inferred from the DNA itself. The sample table contains roughly 490,000 clones; only one count was recorded for 70% to 80% of them. The top ten clonotypes cover approximately 13% of the sample.

The full study reports these points: The small number of donors limited the genetic and exposure-history diversity represented. Only blood was sampled, and tissue TCR repertoires likely differ from those in blood. Pairwise subsampling indicated that sequencing depth was expected to affect the degree of clonotype sharing among donors.

The donors were healthy, HIV-negative adults with no recently reported acute infections or vaccinations. Every donor was a Caucasian adult living in Nashville, Tennessee, USA. For unsorted samples, tens of millions of PBMCs were counted and genomic DNA was extracted with the QIAamp DNA Blood Mini kit. Blood was obtained by leukapheresis, after which PBMCs were separated by Ficoll-Histopaque density gradient centrifugation and cryopreserved in liquid nitrogen vapor phase. The sample consisted of PBMCs. The sequence derives from a woman aged 40-49 years in good health. Some clones in this sample may be carry-over from other donors' samples. The sequence is built from TRBV10-3 and TRBJ2-1; the D gene is not confidently resolved. DNA sequence: TGTGCCATTCACGACGGCTCCTACAATGAGCAGTTCTTC. Its protein product is CAIHDGSYNEQFF.